The 30 T cell receptor beta chains in this list originate from one sample, sequenced in a study of T cell clonality in common variable immunodeficiency. Here immunoSEQ multiplex PCR was the method, and the copy in TCRdb shows in-frame clones only, minus some. The sample has about 40,000 clones, none seen only once. The sample comprised peripheral blood mononuclear cells. These receptors came from a person between 18 and 69 years old in good health.

This clone was seen many times. The sequence runs out 3 residues before the end of the CDR3; the remainder is reconstructed from the germline J gene. V usage is TRBV10-3 and J usage is TRBJ2-1, with a tentative D call TRBD2 (7 bases). CDR3 length: 13 amino acids. The germline V gene has CDR1 ENHRY and CDR2 SYGVKD. V gave up 4 bases and J gave up 8 bases, with 12 bases separating them. The DNA read from the CDR3 is TGTGCCATCAGTGCCAGGGGAGGGGATGAG. Protein: CAISARGGDE. The entire CDR3 sequence reads CAISARGGDEQFF.

This clone showed up many times. The read ends 3 residues early relative to the CDR3; the germline J gene fills the gap. This chain connects TRBV20-1 to TRBJ2-1; 11 bases are a match to TRBD2. Trimming at V came to 6 bases and at J to 3 bases, leaving 19 bases not matched to a gene. The CDR3 has 19 amino acids. CDR1 is DFQATT, CDR2 SNEGSKA, per germline (reference sequence). Incomplete CDR3 DNA: TGCAGTGCAACCCCTTTGACTAGCGGGGAGGGTTATATCTACAATGAG. Translated, it gives CSATPLTSGEGYIYNE. The entire CDR3 reads CSATPLTSGEGYIYNEQFF.

The table lists this clone with many counts. The read terminates 3 residues ahead of where the CDR3 ends, so the germline J gene completes it. The chain recombines TRBV28 with TRBJ2-1, with D possibly matching TRBD2 (5 bases). V lost 5 bases, J lost 6 bases, and 14 bases lay in between. The length of the CDR3 is 14 residues. Germline CDR1 MDHEN, CDR2 SYDVKM. The CDR3 region is CASSLSDYFNEQFF. CDR3 bases read: TGTGCCAGCAGTCTCTCAGACTATTTCAATGAG.

This clone appeared a few times. The read falls 3 residues short of the CDR3 end, and the missing part is taken from the germline J gene. V usage is TRBV20-1 and J usage is TRBJ2-7; TRBD2 might be the D (6 bases). Trimming cost V 5 bases and J 1 base, with 18 bases left between them. The germline CDR1 and CDR2 sequences are DFQATT and SNEGSKA (reference sequence). The CDR3 extends over 15 amino acids. The sequenced part of the CDR3 DNA is TGCAGTGCTTCCTCAGCCGGGACTCAGTCCTACGAG. Residues: CSASSAGTQSYE. The full CDR3 sequence reads CSASSAGTQSYEQYF.

This clone was found many times. Read sequence stops 3 residues before the CDR3 end, and the germline J gene provides the missing end. The rearrangement uses TRBV2 and TRBJ2-1; TRBD2 aligns across 7 bases. The CDR3 loop spans 15 amino acids. The V segment lost 1 base and the J segment 5 bases; nucleotides outside the gene matches: 5. Germline-derived CDR1 and CDR2 are SNHLY and FYNNEI. This chain's CDR3 is CASSEGLAVNNEQFF. The part of the CDR3 DNA that was read is TGTGCCAGCAGTGAAGGGCTAGCGGTTAACAATGAG.

This clone was detected ten times or more. The sequenced fragment ends 3 residues before the CDR3 boundary, so the rest is inferred from the germline J gene. The chain joins TRBV28 to TRBJ2-7, with 7 bases matching TRBD2. Per the germline V gene, CDR1 is MDHEN and CDR2 is SYDVKM. The ends lost 10 bases at V and 5 bases at J; junction bases unmatched: 14. CDR3 length: 14 amino acids. The part of the CDR3 DNA that was read is TGTGCCACCAGAAACCCTAGGGAGGGGCACGAG. Residues: CATRNPREGHE. The entire CDR3 is CATRNPREGHEQYF.

Partial CDR3 DNA: TGCAGTGCTAGAGATCGAACGGCCGGGGAAGGGTCACCC. It specifies CSARDRTAGEGSP. The whole CDR3 protein is CSARDRTAGEGSPLHF. The gene calls are TRBV20-1 and TRBJ1-6; D remains unclear. The read stops 3 residues short of the end of the CDR3; the missing end is completed from the germline J gene. CDR3 length equals 16 residues. Germline lookup yields CDR1 DFQATT and CDR2 SNEGSKA (reference sequence). The V end lost 0 bases, the J end lost 10 bases, and 19 bases lay between the germline ends.

This clone was found many times. The observed sequence ends 3 residues before the CDR3 terminus, with the missing tail filled in from the germline J gene. This chain uses TRBV29-1 with TRBJ1-1, with a possible D match to TRBD1 (5 bases). This CDR3 contains 15 residues. CDR1 and CDR2 (germline): SQVTM, ANQGSEA. CDR3 protein: CSGRGGWGMNTEAFF. CDR3 bases read: TGCAGTGGCCGTGGGGGGTGGGGGATGAACACTGAA.

The sample holds many counts of this clone. The read is 3 residues too short to cover the CDR3 end, so that end is filled in from the germline J gene. The chain couples TRBV9 to TRBJ2-5; weak D call: TRBD1 (6 bases). The ends were cut back, 0 bases at V and 2 bases at J, with 8 bases in the middle. The CDR3 totals 14 residues. Germline V gene data show CDR1 as SGDLS and CDR2 as YYNGEE. CDR3 sequence reads: CASSVVGQQETQYF. Incomplete CDR3 DNA: TGTGCCAGCAGCGTAGTAGGACAGCAAGAGACC.

This clone was picked up many times. From the germline J gene comes the end of the CDR3, since the read stops 3 residues before it. This chain connects TRBV4-1 to TRBJ1-4; D is unclear. The CDR3 sequence is 15 residues long. Germline values: CDR1 MGHRA, CDR2 YSYEKL. Trimming removed 4 bases at V and 6 bases at J, with 15 bases between. The chain's CDR3 is CASSLLQGVDEKLFF. CDR3 bases read: TGCGCCAGCAGCCTACTACAAGGCGTGGATGAAAAA.

This clone was found many times. Read sequence stops 3 residues before the CDR3 end, and the germline J gene provides the missing end. The chain couples TRBV6-1 to TRBJ2-7; D might be TRBD1 (5 bases). Germline lookup yields CDR1 MNHNS and CDR2 SASEGT. The CDR3 is made up of 14 amino acids. Trimming removed 1 base from V and 5 bases from J, with 12 bases in between. CDR3 DNA (partial): TGTGCCAGCAGTGAAGGGACAACTCGGGACGAG. Protein: CASSEGTTRDE. The CDR3 in its entirety is CASSEGTTRDEQYF.

This clone showed up many times. The CDR3 is cut off 3 residues early in the read; its end comes from the germline J gene. V and J are TRBV2 and TRBJ2-1; possible D gene TRBD2, 5 bases. The CDR3 spans 15 residues. Trimming took off 4 bases at V and 5 bases at J, with 15 bases between the two ends. Germline lookup yields CDR1 SNHLY and CDR2 FYNNEI. The part of the CDR3 DNA that was read is TGTGCCAGCAGTGTTTTGAGGGCCGCTAACAATGAG. This gives the protein CASSVLRAANNE. The whole CDR3 protein reads CASSVLRAANNEQFF.

This clone was observed a handful of times. The observed sequence ends 3 residues before the CDR3 terminus, with the missing tail filled in from the germline J gene. This chain connects TRBV19 to TRBJ1-2; tentatively, D is TRBD1 (6 bases). Germline CDR1 reads LNHDA; CDR2 reads SQIVND (reference sequence). The CDR3 contains 14 residues. The CDR3 region is CASSAGVGHYDYTF. The covered CDR3 bases are TGTGCCAGTAGTGCAGGGGTGGGACACTACGAC. The complete variable domain, with remaining parts taken from reference TRBV19 and TRBJ1-2, reads DGGITQSPKYLFRKEGQNVTLSCEQNLNHDAMYWYRQDPGQGLRLIYYSQIVNDFQKGDIAEGYSVSREKKESFPLTVTSAQKNPTAFYLCASSAGVGHYDYTFGSGTRLTVV.

Note on this clone: The read is 3 residues too short to cover the CDR3 end, so that end is filled in from the germline J gene. V and J are TRBV20-1 and TRBJ1-2; D might be TRBD1 (6 bases). The CDR3 is 13 amino acids. CDR1 and CDR2 (germline): DFQATT, SNEGSKA (reference sequence). The CDR3 bases that were read are TGCAGTGTTTTAGGACAGTCCCAAGAGACC. This gives the protein CSVLGQSQET. The whole CDR3 is CSVLGQSQETYTF.

This clone was counted ten times or more. Read coverage stops 3 residues before the CDR3 terminus; the germline J gene supplies the remainder. Within the sample, other DNA sequences also encode this same CDR3. The chain has TRBV29-1 and TRBJ2-3; TRBD2 is a possible D gene (5 bases). This CDR3 contains 13 residues. V lost 6 bases to trimming and J lost 0 bases, with 10 bases between them. Germline V CDR1 and CDR2: SQVTM, ANQGSEA. This CDR3 reads CSVVGGSTDTQYF. The CDR3 DNA, read in part, is TGCAGCGTCGTCGGCGGGAGCACAGATACG.

The sample holds many counts of this clone. The CDR3 end lies 3 residues beyond the end of the read and is filled in from the germline J gene. J is TRBJ2-7 and V is TRBV5-1; D remains unclear. The CDR3 covers 15 residues. Per germline, CDR1 SGHRS and CDR2 YFSETQ. The V gene lost 1 base and the J gene lost 0 bases, with 11 bases spanning the gap. CDR3 loop: CASSLPQLSSYEQYF. The part of the CDR3 DNA that was read is TGCGCCAGCAGCTTGCCCCAGTTGAGCTCCTACGAG.

This clone occurred many times. The CDR3 goes on 3 residues after the read ends, and that part is filled in from the germline J gene. The rearrangement uses TRBV27 and TRBJ2-1; possible D gene TRBD2, 6 bases. This CDR3 region has 14 residues. The germline gives CDR1 MNHEY, CDR2 SMNVEV (reference sequence). The ends were cut back, 4 bases at V and 7 bases at J, with 14 bases in the middle. The CDR3 DNA, read in part, is TGTGCCAGCAGTTCGGGACTCCGACGGAATGAG. This gives the protein CASSSGLRRNE. The whole CDR3 region reads CASSSGLRRNEQFF.

This clone showed up many times. The read ends 3 residues early relative to the CDR3; the germline J gene fills the gap. The chain uses TRBV7-8 and TRBJ1-4; D is possibly TRBD1 (5 bases). The CDR3 extends over 16 amino acids. V lost 6 bases and J lost 6, with 20 bases in between. Germline CDR1 reads SGHVS; CDR2 reads FQNEAQ. CDR3 protein: CASRPGRGEEHEKLFF. Partial CDR3 DNA: TGTGCCAGCAGGCCCGGGAGGGGAGAAGAGCATGAAAAA.

This clone was recorded a few times. Read sequence stops 3 residues before the CDR3 end, and the germline J gene provides the missing end. The chain joins TRBV19 to TRBJ2-7; possibly TRBD1 or TRBD2 for D (5 bases each). The germline CDR1 and CDR2 sequences are LNHDA and SQIVND (reference sequence). CDR3 size: 14 residues. The V gene lost 2 bases and the J gene lost 0 bases, with 8 bases spanning the gap. The CDR3 loop reads CASSIRGVSYEQYF. CDR3 bases read: TGTGCCAGTAGTATAAGGGGAGTCTCCTACGAG.

This clone was counted many times. The read halts 3 residues ahead of the CDR3 end, with the missing end drawn from the germline J gene. The V and J genes are TRBV19 and TRBJ2-7; tentative D call: TRBD2 (6 bases). Trimming removed 7 bases from V and 1 base from J, with 14 bases in between. This CDR3 is built from 14 residues. Per germline, CDR1 LNHDA and CDR2 SQIVND (reference sequence). The DNA read from the CDR3 is TGTGCCAGTAAAAGACTAGAATCATCCTACGAG. Its protein product is CASKRLESSYE. The entire CDR3 sequence reads CASKRLESSYEQYF.

As to this clone: The read halts 3 residues ahead of the CDR3 end, with the missing end drawn from the germline J gene. V is TRBV20-1 and J is TRBJ2-1; unclear D gene. The length of the CDR3 is 13 residues. Trimming took 6 bases from V and 0 from J, leaving 9 bases between them. Germline CDR1 DFQATT, CDR2 SNEGSKA (reference sequence). Partial CDR3 DNA: TGCAGTGCCACCCAGGACTCCTACAATGAG. The encoded protein is CSATQDSYNE. The CDR3 in full is CSATQDSYNEQFF.

At least ten counts were recorded for this clone. Read sequence stops 3 residues before the CDR3 end, and the germline J gene provides the missing end. The chain links TRBV18 to TRBJ2-5, with a tentative D call TRBD2 (6 bases). From germline, CDR1 is KGHSH and CDR2 LQKENI. V lost 0 bases and J lost 3, with 14 bases in between. This CDR3 spans 16 amino acids. CDR3 DNA, as far as it was read: TGTGCCAGCTCACCACCGAACGGGGGTGATAAAGAGACC. As protein: CASSPPNGGDKET. The CDR3 in full is CASSPPNGGDKETQYF.

This clone was observed at least ten times. The CDR3 goes on 3 residues after the read ends, and that part is filled in from the germline J gene. V usage is TRBV20-1 and J usage is TRBJ2-3; 11 nucleotides agree with TRBD1. The length of the CDR3 is 15 residues. CDR1 is DFQATT, CDR2 SNEGSKA, per germline (reference sequence). This CDR3 is CSARSRDRGGDTQYF. The CDR3 DNA, read in part, is TGCAGCGCACGGTCCCGGGACAGGGGGGGAGATACG.

This clone was seen more than once but under ten times. This CDR3 is CASSPTGGAYQPQYF. Partial CDR3 DNA: TGTGCCAGTAGCCCCACAGGGGGCGCGTATCAGCCG. The V gene is TRBV19, the J gene TRBJ2-3; 9 positions agree with TRBD1. The read terminates 3 residues before the CDR3 end, so the remaining end is supplied by the germline J gene. CDR3 length equals 15 residues. Germline CDR1 reads LNHDA; CDR2 reads SQIVND (reference sequence). Full variable domain (missing parts from reference TRBV19 and TRBJ2-3): DGGITQSPKYLFRKEGQNVTLSCEQNLNHDAMYWYRQDPGQGLRLIYYSQIVNDFQKGDIAEGYSVSREKKESFPLTVTSAQKNPTAFYLCASSPTGGAYQPQYFGPGTRLTVL.

In the case of this clone: The missing CDR3 end, 3 residues past where the read stops, is filled in from the germline J gene. This sample includes further DNA sequences coding for the same CDR3. V gene TRBV19 combines with J gene TRBJ2-1, with 8 nucleotides matching TRBD2. The CDR3 has 16 amino acids. Unmatched junction bases numbered 17, after V lost 7 bases and J lost 9 bases. Germline loops: CDR1 LNHDA, CDR2 SQIVND (reference sequence). The DNA read from the CDR3 is TGTGCCAGTAATAAGCCGGGACTAGGCCTAACGAGTGAG. Amino acids: CASNKPGLGLTSE. The full CDR3 sequence reads CASNKPGLGLTSEQFF.

There are many counts of this clone. The CDR3 extends 3 residues past the end of the read, so its final part is completed from the germline J gene. V and J are TRBV7-3 and TRBJ1-2, with D possibly being TRBD1 (5 bases). The CDR3 has 12 residues. Germline V gives CDR1 SGHTA, CDR2 FQGTGA. CDR3 loop: CASSSTGVGYTF. The DNA read from the CDR3 is TGTGCCAGCAGCTCCACAGGTGTCGGC.

The sample holds a few counts of this clone. Being one base from a much bigger clone, this may be a read error. The DNA ends 3 residues before the CDR3 does, and the rest of the CDR3 is filled in from the germline J gene. The chain uses TRBV2 and TRBJ1-4; the D gene is possibly TRBD1 (5 bases). Germline V gives CDR1 SNHLY, CDR2 FYNNEI. CDR3 length: 14 amino acids. The CDR3 sequence is CASSALSGANVLFF. Partial CDR3 DNA: TGTGCCAGCAGTGCTCTATCTGGGGCCAACGTA.

This clone was observed many times. The read gets to within 3 residues of the CDR3 end, and the germline J gene fills in the rest. V and J are TRBV29-1 and TRBJ2-7, with 11 bases identical to TRBD1. CDR3 length: 12 residues. Germline loops: CDR1 SQVTM, CDR2 ANQGSEA. V shed 8 bases and J 5 bases; nucleotides not matched to a gene: 5. The CDR3: CSNGQGANEQYF. The part of the CDR3 DNA that was read is TGCAGCAACGGACAGGGGGCTAACGAG.

This clone was found many times. Read sequence stops 3 residues before the CDR3 end, and the germline J gene provides the missing end. This chain links TRBV20-1 with TRBJ2-4; D is undetermined. CDR1 and CDR2 from the germline V gene are DFQATT and SNEGSKA (reference sequence). This CDR3 region has 13 residues. The V and J ends lost 2 bases and 0 bases respectively, with 5 bases between them. The part of the CDR3 DNA that was read is TGCAGTGCTAGAATTCTAGCCAAAAACATT. It yields the protein CSARILAKNI. The whole CDR3 sequence is CSARILAKNIQYF.

This clone occurred many times. The read ends 3 residues early relative to the CDR3; the germline J gene fills the gap. This chain connects TRBV2 to TRBJ2-5, with TRBD1 matching over 9 bases. The CDR3 is 13 residues long. Trimming cost V 10 bases and J 5 bases; bases outside gene matches: 8. Germline V lookup: CDR1 SNHLY, CDR2 FYNNEI. CDR3 protein: CATNGGTGETQYF. The covered CDR3 bases are TGTGCCACTAACGGGGGGACAGGGGAGACC.